The 8 T cell receptor beta chains in this list originate from one sample, sequenced in a study of T cells in tumors after PD-1 blockade (dated by TCRdb to 2018 to 2020). The library came from the immunoSEQ multiplex PCR assay. Entries here come from immuneACCESS through TCRdb and include only in-frame sequences with V and J called. Some clones fail to appear in such tables; in the studies checked, an unresolved V gene covers under half of the shortfall, and the cause of the remainder is unknown. Present in this sample are 12,000 or so clones, approximately 57% of which were seen just once. Together, the top ten hold approximately 15% of the sample. Sample time point, as interpreted from the label and publication: before anti-PD-1 therapy. This sample comprised tumor tissue, obtained before anti-PD-1 treatment. The receptors were sampled from a human donor with basal cell carcinoma.

This clone was picked up a small number of times. V usage is TRBV9 and J usage is TRBJ2-2, with D uncertain. Germline-derived CDR1 and CDR2 are SGDLS and YYNGEE. Trimming left V 4 bases short and J 1 base short, with 8 bases between. This CDR3 has 14 amino acids. CDR3 in DNA: TGTGCCAGCAGCCCCCGAGGGAACACCGGGGAGCTGTTTTTT. Translation gives CASSPRGNTGELFF.

On this clone: Other DNA sequences of this sample code for an identical CDR3. The chain carries TRBV24-1 and TRBJ1-1, with D possibly being TRBD1 (5 bases). V was trimmed by 4 bases and J by 3 bases, leaving 8 bases between them. This CDR3 has 13 amino acids. In germline, CDR1 is KGHDR, CDR2 SFDVKD. The CDR3: CATSESRDTEAFF. The CDR3 DNA reads as TGTGCCACCAGTGAGAGCAGGGACACTGAAGCTTTCTTT.

V usage is TRBV30 and J usage is TRBJ1-1; the match to TRBD1 covers 8 bases. The J segment lost 7 bases and the V segment lost 1 base, leaving 2 bases of the junction unmatched. Germline V lookup: CDR1 GTSNPN, CDR2 SVGIG (reference sequence). The CDR3 covers 12 residues. In DNA, the CDR3 is TGTGCCTGGAGTGGGGACAGGATTGAAGCTTTCTTT. Encoded protein: CAWSGDRIEAFF.

This chain connects TRBV10-3 to TRBJ2-2, with D perhaps TRBD1 or TRBD2 (6 bases each). Germline loops: CDR1 ENHRY, CDR2 SYGVKD. V gave up 2 bases and J gave up 4 bases, with 11 bases separating them. The CDR3 contains 15 residues. CDR3 in amino acids: CAISERGTVTGELFF. In DNA form, the CDR3 reads TGTGCCATCAGTGAGAGGGGGACTGTCACCGGGGAGCTGTTTTTT.

This chain uses TRBV24-1 with TRBJ2-3, with D perhaps assigned TRBD1 or TRBD2 (5 bases each). The V and J ends lost 3 bases and 0 bases respectively, with 15 bases between them. The germline V gene has CDR1 KGHDR and CDR2 SFDVKD. This CDR3 contains 17 residues. The CDR3 DNA follows: TGTGCCACCAGTGATGCCGGGACGGCCTCTAGCACAGATACGCAGTATTTT. It translates to CATSDAGTASSTDTQYF.

This clone has only a few counts. V and J are TRBV2 and TRBJ2-1, with 8 bases that match TRBD1. Germline V lookup: CDR1 SNHLY, CDR2 FYNNEI. J was trimmed by 8 bases and V by 3 bases; bases with no gene match: 9. This CDR3 region has 15 residues. CDR3 protein: CASSEGQGAWDEQFF. The DNA of the CDR3 is TGTGCCAGCAGTGAGGGGCAGGGGGCGTGGGATGAGCAGTTCTTC.

This clone was seen a handful of times. This chain uses TRBV5-1 with TRBJ2-5, with 10 positions matching TRBD2. J gave up 5 bases and V 4 bases, and 11 bases lay outside the gene matches. The length of the CDR3 is 16 residues. The germline CDR1 and CDR2 sequences are SGHRS and YFSETQ. Written as DNA, the CDR3 is TGCGCCAGCAGCCCCAACCCTAGCGGGAGCGCCGAGACCCAGTACTTC. It yields the protein CASSPNPSGSAETQYF.

The genes are TRBV30 and TRBJ1-2; D is perhaps TRBD1 (5 bases). Trimming took 4 bases from V and 7 from J, leaving 16 bases between them. The germline V gene has CDR1 GTSNPN and CDR2 SVGIG (reference sequence). The CDR3 has 13 residues. This CDR3 is CAWKVGGESGYTF. DNA for the CDR3: TGTGCCTGGAAGGTGGGAGGGGAATCTGGCTACACCTTC.